This paragraph covers one TCR beta chain sequence. Enrollees, about 18 to 100 years old, lived in approximately 25 US areas. Cohort 3 donors were reported recovered after two negative PCRs, clearance, or symptom resolution. This entry comes from a study of blood T cell repertoires in COVID-19. The overall study: T cells, B-cell-depleted T cells, or PBMCs supplied cDNA or gDNA.

Original handling: Cell counts per sample came from amplifying reference gene primers. Produced via immunoSEQ multiplex PCR; TCRdb's table is partial and in-frame only. Clonal size and the V and J genes are those of that table, whereas D and trimming came from the DNA. The sample has roughly 230,000 clones, 80% to 85% seen once. Germline V gene lookup returns CDR1 LNHDA and CDR2 SQIVND (reference sequence). V lost 5 bases, J lost 9 bases, and 12 bases stayed unmatched. This CDR3 is built from 15 residues. Specimen: PBMCs or T cells enriched from blood (not recorded which). The sequence derives from a man aged 50-59 years who had recovered from COVID-19. The genes are TRBV19 and TRBJ2-5, with 10 bases identical to TRBD1. The CDR3 coding sequence is TGTGCCAGTAGTCCCCTTGGGACAGGGGTAGGGTCCCAGTACTTC. It translates to CASSPLGTGVGSQYF.